The 10 T cell receptor beta chains given below trace back to one sample, sequenced in a study of T cells after yellow fever vaccination (dated by TCRdb to the late 2010s). Library method: 5' RACE. This sample was sequenced with an Illumina NovaSeq 6000. TCRdb itself trimmed the public reads at Q25 with fastp, ran MiXCR and retained productive beta chains. Rows matching on CDR3 protein sequence are summarized as one entry with the most common DNA and genes. This sample gives about 300,000 distinct CDR3 sequences in total; 4% of them show up just once. Of the sample, approximately 25% falls within the top ten clones. The intended sense of this specimen's treatment or condition label: live attenuated yellow fever vaccine strain. The source was PBMCs, collected 5 days after the yellow fever booster vaccination. The source is a man between 18 and 29 years old who received the YFV17D yellow fever vaccine.

CDR3 nucleotide sequence: TGTGCCAGCAGTAAGAGGGCGAAGAGTTTATATGGCTACACCTTC. Translated, it gives CASSKRAKSLYGYTF. The gene calls are TRBV6-5 and TRBJ1-2; D unclear. Trimming removed 5 bases at V and 5 bases at J, with 18 bases between. The V gene's germline CDR1 is MNHEY and CDR2 SVGAGI. The CDR3 runs to 15 residues.

V is TRBV13 and J is TRBJ1-6; D perhaps matches TRBD1 (6 bases). Germline V gene lookup returns CDR1 PRHDT and CDR2 FYEKMQ (reference sequence). The ends were cut back, 5 bases at V and 12 bases at J, with 20 bases in the middle. The CDR3 is 15 amino acids. The CDR3 sequence: CASSPTLSGGRPLHF. The CDR3 region has the DNA TGTGCCAGCAGCCCTACCCTAAGCGGGGGGCGACCCCTCCACTTT. Based on the CDR3 plus reference TRBV13 and TRBJ1-6, the full variable domain is AAGVIQSPRHLIKEKRETATLKCYPIPRHDTVYWYQQGPGQDPQFLISFYEKMQSDKGSIPDRFSAQQFSDYHSELNMSSLELGDSALYFCASSPTLSGGRPLHFGNGTRLTVT.

This clonotype was seen a handful of times. The chain combines TRBV6-2 or TRBV6-3 with TRBJ1-2; D gene uncertain. The CDR3 has 15 residues. Trimming stripped 5 bases from V and 3 bases from J, with 16 bases between. Looked up from germline, CDR1 is MNHEY and CDR2 is SVGEGT. The CDR3 spells CASSPLIGRDYGYTF. The CDR3, as DNA: TGTGCCAGCAGTCCTCTGATAGGCCGGGACTATGGCTACACCTTC.

This clonotype was seen only a few times. The J gene is TRBJ2-4, the V gene TRBV5-6, with D possibly TRBD2 on 6 matching bases. CDR3 size: 16 residues. Trimming took off 2 bases at V and 9 bases at J, with 21 bases between the two ends. CDR1 SGHDT and CDR2 YYEEEE come from the germline V gene. As DNA, the CDR3 is TGTGCCAGCAGCTTCGGTGCCGGCGGGGTGGTTAGCATTCAGTACTTC. It codes for CASSFGAGGVVSIQYF.

The chain links TRBV10-2 to TRBJ1-5; no clear D gene. Trimming shortened V by 2 bases and J by 4 bases, and 9 bases separated the two germline ends. Germline lookup yields CDR1 WSHSY and CDR2 SAAADI. This CDR3 spans 14 amino acids. The CDR3 bases are TGCGCCAGCAGTGAGAGTCACCTTAATCAGCCCCAGCATTTT. Amino acids: CASSESHLNQPQHF.

This clonotype was counted only a few times. The rearrangement uses TRBV6-2 or TRBV6-3 and TRBJ2-1, with TRBD2 matching 15 bases. V was pared by 5 bases and J by 0 bases, with 2 bases of the junction left unmatched. CDR1 and CDR2 (germline): MNHEY, SVGEGT. This CDR3 has 17 residues. As DNA, the CDR3 is TGTGCCAGCAGTGGACTAGCGGGGGGGGGCTCCTACAATGAGCAGTTCTTC. Protein product: CASSGLAGGGSYNEQFF.

The genes are TRBV20-1 and TRBJ2-1; 11 positions agree with TRBD2. Per germline, CDR1 DFQATT and CDR2 SNEGSKA (reference sequence). The junction had 9 bases not matched to a gene; V was cut back by 8 bases and J by 6 bases. The CDR3 loop spans 14 amino acids. For the CDR3, the DNA is TGCAGTACCTACAATAGCGGGGGGGCCAATGAGCAGTTCTTC. Residues: CSTYNSGGANEQFF.

A few counts support this clonotype. This rearrangement joins TRBV3-1 to TRBJ1-6, with 10 bases identical to TRBD1. The V gene end was trimmed by 2 bases and the J gene end by 9 bases; junction bases not matched to a gene: 4. The CDR3 spans 15 residues. The V gene's germline CDR1 is LGHDT and CDR2 YNNKEL (reference sequence). As DNA, the CDR3 is TGTGCCAGCAGCCAAACCGGGACAGGGGTTTCACCCCTCCACTTT. The encoded protein is CASSQTGTGVSPLHF.

This clonotype was counted ten times or more. V usage is TRBV12-3 or TRBV12-4 and J usage is TRBJ1-4, with D possibly TRBD1 on 6 matching bases. The CDR3 loop spans 14 amino acids. Trimming took 6 bases from V and 8 from J, leaving 16 bases between them. The CDR3 nucleotides are TGTGCCAGCAGCTCTACTACAGGGAACGAAAAACTGTTTTTT. This gives the protein CASSSTTGNEKLFF.

With regard to this clonotype: At one end, the junction sequence differs from germline, possibly due to a read error. The chain recombines TRBV2 with TRBJ1-5; possible D gene TRBD1, 5 bases. The CDR3 spans 14 residues. Germline V gene lookup returns CDR1 SNHLY and CDR2 FYNNEI. In DNA form, the CDR3 reads TGTGCCAGCGCCCTTACGGTCGGGGACGCGCCCCACCATTTT. It translates to CASALTVGDAPHHF.